These 7 T cell receptor beta chains were sequenced from one sample in a study of shared clonotypes between healthy human individuals. Libraries were prepared by immunoSEQ multiplex PCR; TCRdb keeps only in-frame clonotypes and omits some of them. The sample contains 330,000 or so clones, roughly 70% of which appear only once. The sequenced sample was memory CD4+ T cells sorted from blood. Subset reported: CD45RA-negative fraction. These receptors were taken from a man younger than 40 in good health.

This chain uses TRBV11-2 with TRBJ2-1, with 10 bases fitting TRBD2. The germline CDR1 and CDR2 sequences are SGHAT and FQNNGV. Trimming took 5 bases from V and 6 from J; bases not matched to a gene: 7. The CDR3 extends over 15 amino acids. CDR3 DNA sequence: TGTGCCAGCAGCACGACTAGCGGGCCAGGCAATGAGCAGTTCTTC. Translated: CASSTTSGPGNEQFF.

The V and J genes are TRBV29-1 and TRBJ2-7; D gene unclear. The CDR3 covers 12 residues. CDR1 and CDR2 from the germline V gene are SQVTM and ANQGSEA. Trimming removed 3 bases from V and 2 bases from J, with 8 bases in between. The CDR3 loop is CSVETPTYEQYF. Here the CDR3 DNA reads TGCAGCGTTGAGACACCGACCTACGAGCAGTACTTC.

This clone was recorded a few times. This chain connects TRBV7-8 to TRBJ2-2; TRBD1 aligns across 7 bases. V dropped 6 bases and J dropped 6; count of bases not matched to a gene: 13. Germline CDR1 SGHVS, CDR2 FQNEAQ. The CDR3 is 16 amino acids. The CDR3 sequence is CASSYDRDRGAGELFF. The CDR3 bases are TGTGCCAGCAGTTACGACCGGGACAGAGGAGCCGGGGAGCTGTTTTTT.

The chain couples TRBV7-9 to TRBJ2-1; D may match TRBD1 or TRBD2 (6 bases each). Per germline, CDR1 SEHNR and CDR2 FQNEAQ (reference sequence). There are 16 residues in the CDR3. V gave up 7 bases and J gave up 0 bases, with 16 bases separating them. The CDR3 loop reads CASNDGGGTSYNEQFF. CDR3 bases: TGTGCCAGCAACGACGGGGGCGGAACCTCCTACAATGAGCAGTTCTTC.

This clone appeared a single time. The chain employs TRBV30 and TRBJ2-3, with a tentative D call TRBD1 (7 bases). The ends were cut back, 2 bases at V and 4 bases at J, with 13 bases in the middle. The CDR3 extends over 14 amino acids. CDR1 is GTSNPN and CDR2 is SVGIG in the germline V gene (reference sequence). This CDR3 reads CAWSRQGGSDTQYF. CDR3 nucleotide sequence: TGTGCCTGGAGTCGACAGGGAGGTTCAGATACGCAGTATTTT.

This clone has just a few counts. This chain uses TRBV6-1 with TRBJ2-1, with 8 bases that match TRBD1. The CDR3 is made up of 15 amino acids. Germline V gene sequence: CDR1 MNHNS, CDR2 SASEGT. V lost 6 bases to trimming and J lost 0 bases; unmatched junction nucleotides: 4. CDR3 in amino acids: CASRGTGASYNEQFF. CDR3 sequence (DNA): TGTGCCAGCAGGGGGACAGGAGCCTCCTACAATGAGCAGTTCTTC.

This clone was counted between two and nine times. The gene calls are TRBV4-3 and TRBJ2-5, with 7 positions matching TRBD2. Germline V gives CDR1 LGHNA, CDR2 YSLEER. Germline trimming cut 1 base from V and 5 bases from J; bases unmatched to any gene: 4. The CDR3 has 14 residues. The CDR3 DNA reads as TGCGCCAGCAGCCAAGGCGGGAGCATTGAGACCCAGTACTTC. The encoded protein is CASSQGGSIETQYF.